The sequence of this T cell receptor beta chain was determined in a study of human T cells and chemical hapten exposure (dated by TCRdb to about 2021). As for the study more broadly: For sensitization, 2% DPC in acetone was applied to a 2 cm by 2 cm area of upper inner arm skin. The mostly female patient cohort included alopecia areata with under or over 50% scalp involvement, alopecia totalis and alopecia universalis. Patch tests used Finn chambers with 0.01% DPC on the upper back, scored after 6 days by International Contact Dermatitis Research Group standards. Libraries were pooled for sequencing, and variation in per-sample TCR yields was attributed mainly to small differences in library volumes within the pool. Blood samples were taken from patients before sensitization (week 0) and then at 2, 6 and about 24 weeks after DPC sensitization. Roughly 30 alopecia patients provided blood for TCR sequencing at one to four time points (pre-sensitization, 2, 6 and 24 weeks). Weekly therapeutic DPC doses were additionally applied to the scalp of patients throughout the approximately 25-week study period. In alopecia patients, the study followed how the peripheral blood TCR repertoire changed in vivo over primary and secondary sensitization to diphenylcyclopropenone (DPC), a hapten. What the study reported, not specific to this receptor: The number of PT1 expanded TCRs positively correlated with patch test score, significant at thresholds 8, 16 and 32 but not 4. Significantly more large CDR3 similarity clusters were formed by expanded TCRs than by pre-sensitization or healthy control sets, consistent with antigen-driven responses. DPC sensitization did not change how many TCRs were above 1 in 1000 frequency, and no evidence was found of alterations in global repertoire structure. Because all patients had alopecia, a presumed autoimmune disease, the immune response of the patients might differ from that of healthy individuals. Repeated subsampling changed both the strength of the expansion versus patch-test correlation and the threshold at which the correlation became significant.

On this clonotype: Its antigen specificity is not known. It has no much larger one-base neighbor in the sample; base qualities were not kept.

The time point label of this sample denotes: patch test 3, about 24 weeks after DPC sensitization. In light of the paper, this sample's treatment or condition label describes: therapeutic diphenylcyclopropenone sensitization with weekly scalp DPC. Blood at each patch-test visit was drawn before the patch test was applied. Eligible patients were aged 18 to 70, diagnosed with alopecia, deemed suitable for DPC therapy, and excluded if pregnant. Total RNA was extracted from unfractionated whole blood collected in Tempus Blood RNA tubes. The library was built by means of RACE. Sequencing took place on a NextSeq 500. During library preparation, unique molecular identifiers were attached to individual cDNA molecules so that TCRs could be counted in a quantitative, reproducible way. From each blood RNA sample, both TCR alpha and TCR beta chains were sequenced. As for the authors' bioinformatics: The median number of TCRs per sample was 95,638, ranging from roughly 23,224 to 700,000. The Decombinator software suite was used to annotate V, J and CDR3 in the TCR reads. Every sample was subsampled to the same number of TCRs (28,000) for the PS versus PT1 abundance plots. Expanded TCRs were defined as absent before sensitization and observed at least eight times at the 2-week time point. TCRdb ran its own pipeline on the public reads, namely fastp trimming at Q25 and MiXCR clone calling, and kept in-frame beta chains. Entries that share a CDR3 protein sequence are merged under the most common genes and DNA. None of the V and J calls come from the authors' own analysis; TCRdb made them. In all, the sample holds 90,000 to 110,000 distinct CDR3 sequences, and less than 45% of those were seen once. The top ten hold less than 3% of the sample.

CDR1 MNHEY and CDR2 SVGEGT are derived from the germline V gene. V lost 4 bases and J lost 5 bases, and the count of bases not matched to a germline gene is 11. From cysteine to phenylalanine, the CDR3 is 17 amino acids long. Of all the DNA, just the CDR3 is kept, 51 bases in frame from base 1. The sequence is built from TRBV6-2 or TRBV6-3 and TRBJ2-7; TRBD2 lines up with 13 middle nucleotides. This receptor was taken from a man between 35 and 55 years old with alopecia areata. Some clones in this sample may be carry-over from other donors' samples. The material was whole blood, obtained in connection with sensitization to the hapten diphenylcyclopropenone (DPC). The nucleotides are TGTGCCAGCAGTTCCCTCCCCGGACTAGCGGGGGTCCACGAGCAGTACTTC. Translated, this gives CASSSLPGLAGVHEQYF.